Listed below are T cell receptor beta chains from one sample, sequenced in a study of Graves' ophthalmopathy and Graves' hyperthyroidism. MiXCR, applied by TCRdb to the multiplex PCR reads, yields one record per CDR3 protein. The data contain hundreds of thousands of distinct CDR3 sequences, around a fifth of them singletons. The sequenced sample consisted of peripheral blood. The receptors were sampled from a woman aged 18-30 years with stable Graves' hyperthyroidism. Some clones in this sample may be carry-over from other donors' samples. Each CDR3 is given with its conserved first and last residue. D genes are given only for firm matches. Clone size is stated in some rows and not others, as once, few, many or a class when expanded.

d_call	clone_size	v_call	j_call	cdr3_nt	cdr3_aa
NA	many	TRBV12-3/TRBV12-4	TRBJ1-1	TGTGCCAGCAGCTATCCCCAGCAGGTGGGAAACACTGAAGCTTTCTTT	CASSYPQQVGNTEAFF
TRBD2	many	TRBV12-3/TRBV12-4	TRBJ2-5	TGTGCCAGCAGTGGCAGGACTAGCCCGAACTTCCAAGAGACCCAGTACTTC	CASSGRTSPNFQETQYF
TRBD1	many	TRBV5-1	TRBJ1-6	TGCGCCAGCAGACTACAAACCGGGACAGGGGACAATAATTCACCCCTCCACTTT	CASRLQTGTGDNNSPLHF
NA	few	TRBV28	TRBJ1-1	TGTGCCAGCAGTCTTTATACGAACACTGATGCTTTCTTT	CASSLYTNTDAFF
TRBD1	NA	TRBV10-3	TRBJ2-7	TGTGCCATCAGTGGTTCTGGTAACCGGGACAGGGCAGATCGCCCCTACGAGCAGTACTTC	CAISGSGNRDRADRPYEQYF
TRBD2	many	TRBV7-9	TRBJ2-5	TGTGCCAGCAGCTTAATGGGCGGGAGGGCCCAAGAGACCCAGTACTTC	CASSLMGGRAQETQYF
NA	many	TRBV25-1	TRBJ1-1	TGTGCCAGCAGTGAAGCCGGGCGAATGAACACTGAAGCTTTCTTT	CASSEAGRMNTEAFF
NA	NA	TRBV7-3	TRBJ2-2	TGTGCCAGCAGCTTAATCGGGGGCGCGACCATCGGGGAGCTGTTTTTT	CASSLIGGATIGELFF
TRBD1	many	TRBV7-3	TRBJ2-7	TGTGCCAGCAGCGGACGGACAGGGAGGTCTGTGGACCCCCTAAACTACGAGCAGTACTTC	CASSGRTGRSVDPLNYEQYF
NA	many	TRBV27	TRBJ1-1	TGTGCCAACAGTCTCGATAACCAGGGTCCTGAAGCTTTCTTT	CANSLDNQGPEAFF
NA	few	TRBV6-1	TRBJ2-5	TGTGCCAGCAGTGTGGTCAGGCAAGAGACCCAGTACTTC	CASSVVRQETQYF
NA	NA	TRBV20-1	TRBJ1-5	TGCAGTGCTGAGGGGGGGGCGTCGAGCAATCAGCCCCAGCATTTT	CSAEGGASSNQPQHF
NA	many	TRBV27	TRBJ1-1	TGTGCCAGCAGTTTTTTGGGGGTGGGTAGAAAGGACACTGAAGCTTTCTTT	CASSFLGVGRKDTEAFF
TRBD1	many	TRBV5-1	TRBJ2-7	TGCGCCAGCAGCCCGGACAGGGGAGGGTATGAGCAGTACTTC	CASSPDRGGYEQYF
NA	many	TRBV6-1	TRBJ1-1	TGTGCCAGCAGTGAAGTAAAGAAATTGAACACTGAAGCTTTCTTT	CASSEVKKLNTEAFF
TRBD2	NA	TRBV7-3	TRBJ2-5	TGTGCCAGCAGCCTAGGGGATCTAGCGGGGGGAGAGACCCAGTACTTC	CASSLGDLAGGETQYF
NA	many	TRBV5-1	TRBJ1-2	TGCGCCAGCAGCTTGGTTCCGACAGACATCTATGGCTACACCTTC	CASSLVPTDIYGYTF
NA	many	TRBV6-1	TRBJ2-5	TGTGCCAGCAGTGAAAAGAGGGGGTCTGGGGAGACCCAGTACTTC	CASSEKRGSGETQYF
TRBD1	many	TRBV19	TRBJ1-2	TGTGCCAGTCACCGGGACAGCAGCTATGGCTACACCTTC	CASHRDSSYGYTF
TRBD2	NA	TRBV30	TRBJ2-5	TGTGCCTGGAGTCTCACTAGCGGGAGGTTAGAGACCCAGTACTTC	CAWSLTSGRLETQYF
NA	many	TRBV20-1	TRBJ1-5	TGCAGTGCTAGATCAGGGAATCAGCCCCAGCATTTT	CSARSGNQPQHF
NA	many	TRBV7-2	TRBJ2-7	TGTGCCAGCAGTAGGGACTGGGGCCTCTACGAGCAGTACTTC	CASSRDWGLYEQYF
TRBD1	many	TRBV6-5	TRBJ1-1	TGTGCCAGCAGTTTCAACAGGGGCACTGAAGCTTTCTTT	CASSFNRGTEAFF
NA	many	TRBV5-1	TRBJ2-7	TGCGCCAGCAGCTTAAACAGCGAAGCCTACGAGCAGTACTTC	CASSLNSEAYEQYF
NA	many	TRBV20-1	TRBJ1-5	TGCAGTGCTAATTTCGGTACTGGGTCACAGCCCCAGCATTTT	CSANFGTGSQPQHF
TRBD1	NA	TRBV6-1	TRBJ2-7	TGTGCCAGCAGTCCCGGGACAGGGTTGACCTACGAGCAGTACTTC	CASSPGTGLTYEQYF
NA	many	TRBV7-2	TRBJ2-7	TGTGCCAGCAGCTCATGGACAACTCCCTACGAGCAGTACTTC	CASSSWTTPYEQYF
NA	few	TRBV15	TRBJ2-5	TGTGCCACCAGCAGAGATCTGGAGGAGACCCAGTACTTC	CATSRDLEETQYF
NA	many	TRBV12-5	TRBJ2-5	TGTGCTAGTGGGGCCGGGGCGGAGACCCAGTACTTC	CASGAGAETQYF
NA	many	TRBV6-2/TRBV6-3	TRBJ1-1	TGTGCCAGCAGCCCGGTCGGCACTGAAGCTTTCTTT	CASSPVGTEAFF
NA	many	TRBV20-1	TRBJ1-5	TGCAGTGCTAGATCCCAGGGCCACAATCAGCCCCAGCATTTT	CSARSQGHNQPQHF
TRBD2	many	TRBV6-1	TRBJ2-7	TGTGCCAGCAGTGAACCGGGACTAGCGGTACCCTACGAGCAGTACTTC	CASSEPGLAVPYEQYF
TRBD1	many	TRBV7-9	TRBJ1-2	TGTGCCAGCAGCCCCCGCCGACAGGGGGGCTATGGCTACACCTTC	CASSPRRQGGYGYTF
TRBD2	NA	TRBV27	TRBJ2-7	TGTGCCAGCAGGCGGGGACTAGCGGGGGAAGAGCAGTACTTC	CASRRGLAGEEQYF
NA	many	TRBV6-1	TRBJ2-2	TGTGCCAGCAGTGAGCTCGACGGGTCCGGGGAGCTGTTTTTT	CASSELDGSGELFF
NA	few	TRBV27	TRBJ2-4	TGTGCCAGCAGTTTAGGACCCGGGAGTTCCCTAGCCAAAAACATTCAGTACTTC	CASSLGPGSSLAKNIQYF
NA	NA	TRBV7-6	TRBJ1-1	TGTGCCAGCAGCCCACCGGCCGGGGATTACACTGAAGCTTTCTTT	CASSPPAGDYTEAFF
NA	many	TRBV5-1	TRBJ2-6	TGCGCCAGCAGCATACCGGGCCCCTCTGGGGCCAACGTCCTGACTTTC	CASSIPGPSGANVLTF
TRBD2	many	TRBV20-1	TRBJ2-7	TGCAGTGCTAGGCGTAGCGGGGGGAACTCCTACGAGCAGTACTTC	CSARRSGGNSYEQYF
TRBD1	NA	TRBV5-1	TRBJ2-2	TGCGCCAGCAGCGCCAGGGGGCGAGTGAGGGAGCTGTTTTTT	CASSARGRVRELFF